These 8 T cell receptor beta chains share one sample of origin, sequenced in a study of control samples from healthy donors and cancer patients (dated by TCRdb to 2020 to 2021). Receptors were amplified or captured by the immunoSEQ multiplex PCR assay. This immuneACCESS table, as held by TCRdb, lists in-frame sequences with V and J called but not all clones. Of the missing ones, under half trace to an unresolved V gene in checked studies; the others have no known cause. Present in this sample are tens of thousands of clones, under 90% of which were seen just once. The biggest ten clones account for less than 7% of the sample. The material sequenced was blood. These receptors were taken from a man between 45 and 60 years old in good health.

The chain links TRBV19 to TRBJ1-6; no reliable D call. Trimming stripped 5 bases from V and 10 bases from J, with 15 bases between. The CDR3 runs to 14 residues. Germline CDR1 is LNHDA and CDR2 is SQIVND (reference sequence). The DNA of the CDR3 is TGTGCCAGTAGTCTCACCCTCTTAGGGTCACCCCTCCACTTT. It specifies CASSLTLLGSPLHF.

The chain uses TRBV10-3 and TRBJ1-1, with 10 bases matching TRBD1. Unmatched junction bases numbered 5, after V lost 10 bases and J lost 3 bases. This CDR3 contains 13 residues. Per the germline V gene, CDR1 is ENHRY and CDR2 is SYGVKD. The CDR3 sequence is CATDRGQDTEAFF. The DNA of the CDR3 is TGTGCCACCGACAGGGGGCAGGACACTGAAGCTTTCTTT.

This clone is a singleton in its sample. This chain connects TRBV24-1 to TRBJ2-1, with TRBD2 as a possible D gene (6 bases). V was clipped by 3 bases and J by 6 bases, with 11 bases between them. The V gene's germline CDR1 is KGHDR and CDR2 SFDVKD. There are 14 residues in the CDR3. CDR3 DNA sequence: TGTGCCACCAGTGATCTGACTAGTTTCAATGAGCAGTTCTTC. Translated, it gives CATSDLTSFNEQFF.

In DNA form, the CDR3 reads TGTGCCTGGAATAGGGGCAGCTACGAGCAGTACTTC. Encoded protein: CAWNRGSYEQYF. This rearrangement joins TRBV30 to TRBJ2-7, with D maybe TRBD1 (5 bases). This CDR3 comprises 12 residues. Germline assignment: CDR1 GTSNPN and CDR2 SVGIG (reference sequence). The V end lost 4 bases, the J end lost 3 bases, and 10 bases lay between the germline ends. The full variable domain, in which reference TRBV30 and TRBJ2-7 provide the parts outside the CDR3, is SQTIHQWPATLVQPVGSPLSLECTVEGTSNPNLYWYRQAAGRGLQLLFYSVGIGQISSEVPQNLSASRPQDRQFILSSKKLLLSDSGFYLCAWNRGSYEQYFGPGTRLTVT.

The chain combines TRBV5-6 with TRBJ1-1; 8 nucleotides line up with TRBD1. The CDR3 has 15 residues. V lost 3 bases and J lost 0; bases outside the gene matches: 4. CDR1 is SGHDT, CDR2 YYEEEE, per germline. CDR3 protein: CASSSLDRVNTEAFF. For the CDR3, the DNA is TGTGCCAGCAGCTCTTTGGACAGGGTGAACACTGAAGCTTTCTTT.

This chain's CDR3 is CASSLRATWGYTF. The DNA of the CDR3 is TGTGCCAGCAGCTTAAGAGCCACATGGGGCTACACCTTC. The rearrangement uses TRBV11-3 and TRBJ1-2; no firm D call. Trimming shortened V by 2 bases and J by 8 bases, and 12 bases separated the two germline ends. The CDR3 covers 13 residues. Per germline, CDR1 SGHNT and CDR2 YENEEA.

V usage is TRBV15 and J usage is TRBJ2-6; no firm D call. The germline CDR1 and CDR2 sequences are LNHNV and YYDKDF (reference sequence). V was cut by 0 bases and J by 0 bases, with 9 bases left in between. This CDR3 is built from 17 residues. The CDR3 loop reads CATSRDLGSSGANVLTF. CDR3 nucleotide sequence: TGTGCCACCAGCAGAGATCTAGGAAGCTCTGGGGCCAACGTCCTGACTTTC.

The J gene is TRBJ2-2, the V gene TRBV7-9; D gene unclear. The CDR3 runs to 16 residues. V gave up 6 bases and J gave up 4 bases, with 18 bases separating them. Germline V lookup: CDR1 SEHNR, CDR2 FQNEAQ (reference sequence). The CDR3: CASRPLAPLGTGELFF. The CDR3 bases are TGTGCCAGCAGGCCTCTGGCCCCTTTGGGCACCGGGGAGCTGTTTTTT.